This T cell receptor (beta chain) is drawn from a study of regulatory T cells in long-lasting Graves disease. To make TCR beta libraries, researchers used iRepertoire HTBI primers and Arm-PCR of CDR3 regions. TCRdb reprocessed the multiplex PCR reads via MiXCR and lists one record per CDR3 protein. The sample comprises about 440,000 distinct CDR3 sequences, about 15% of which are singletons, and approximately 15% rests with the top ten. This clonotype was detected only a few times. Its antigen is still unknown. Findings of the study overall: Persistent Graves' cases showed lower TCR diversity than newly diagnosed cases.

Time point meaning: newly diagnosed GD, antithyroid drugs for less than 3 months. Extracted PBMC RNA gave rise to the TCR library. A peripheral blood sample, 8 to 10 milliliters in volume, was drawn into EDTA tubes. This CDR3 contains 14 residues. The J segment lost 11 bases and the V segment lost 5 bases, leaving 13 bases of the junction unmatched. CDR1 and CDR2 from the germline V gene are DFQATT and SNEGSKA (reference sequence). These same data were also listed under a study on T cells in Graves' hyperthyroidism and ophthalmopathy. According to that study: Graves' hyperthyroidism was deemed stable given no ophthalmopathy progression within 18 months. A 13 V-J signature model discriminated ophthalmopathy versus stable hyperthyroidism.

The V and J genes are TRBV20-1 and TRBJ1-4; 8 bases are a match to TRBD1. The specimen comprised peripheral blood mononuclear cells (PBMCs), sampled at new diagnosis, from a patient treated with antithyroid drugs. This clonotype originated in a woman aged 25-40 years with Graves disease. As DNA, the CDR3 is TGCAGTGCTCTCACCGGGACAGGCGGGGGGAAACTGTTTTTT. It translates to CSALTGTGGGKLFF.